The 10 T cell receptor beta chains below all came from one sample that was sequenced in a study of response to subunit inactivated influenza vaccine. From the RT-PCR reads, TCRdb called clonotypes with MiXCR, one entry per CDR3 protein. The data hold around 520,000 distinct CDR3 sequences, with 25% observed a single time. The sample consisted of CD4+ T cells sorted from PBMCs, taken roughly 5 days after vaccination. The receptors were sampled from a man in his fifties who received an inactivated influenza vaccine.

The chain couples TRBV3-1 to TRBJ2-7; the D gene is possibly TRBD2 (5 bases). The CDR3 runs 14 residues. Trimming took off 4 bases at V and 6 bases at J, with 16 bases between the two ends. Germline CDR1 LGHDT, CDR2 YNNKEL (reference sequence). The CDR3 DNA reads as TGTGCCAGCAGCCCTACCGGGAAGGTCGCCGAGCAGTACTTC. It encodes CASSPTGKVAEQYF.

The J gene is TRBJ2-1, the V gene TRBV7-2, with D uncertain. This CDR3 comprises 15 residues. V lost 8 bases and J 1 base, leaving 15 bases between the germline ends. CDR1 and CDR2 (germline): SGHTA, FQGNSA. CDR3 sequence (DNA): TGTGCCAGCCGCCGAGAGGCCCAATCCTACAATGAGCAGTTCTTC. Translation gives CASRREAQSYNEQFF.

The chain links TRBV10-2 to TRBJ2-1; 8 nucleotides match TRBD2. Germline CDR1 reads WSHSY; CDR2 reads SAAADI. The CDR3 is made up of 14 amino acids. With 6 bases clipped from V and 5 bases from J, the junction kept 6 bases outside the gene matches. Here the CDR3 reads CASSVAGNHNEQFF. The CDR3 coding sequence is TGCGCCAGCAGCGTAGCGGGGAACCACAATGAGCAGTTCTTC.

This rearrangement joins TRBV19 to TRBJ2-1; D remains unclear. Germline lookup yields CDR1 LNHDA and CDR2 SQIVND (reference sequence). Trimming cost V 5 bases and J 9 bases, with 17 bases left between them. The CDR3 sequence is 14 residues long. The CDR3 nucleotides are TGTGCCAGTAGTCACCGGGCCCTGGGTGGTGAGCAGTTCTTC. Protein sequence: CASSHRALGGEQFF.

This clonotype turned up a few times. J is TRBJ2-1 and V is TRBV18; 15 bases are shared with TRBD2. There are 20 residues in the CDR3. Germline V CDR1 and CDR2: KGHSH, LQKENI. The trim removed 0 bases at V and 6 bases at J, leaving 12 bases unmatched. CDR3 in DNA: TGTGCCAGCTCACCACCAGGGGCCCTGGGACTAGCGGGAGGATCCAATGAGCAGTTCTTC. It yields the protein CASSPPGALGLAGGSNEQFF.

In this sample, this clonotype turned up once. The chain carries TRBV18 and TRBJ1-5; a weak D match, TRBD1 (6 bases). The CDR3 consists of 14 residues. Trimming cost V 5 bases and J 6 bases, with 14 bases left between them. Looked up from germline, CDR1 is KGHSH and CDR2 is LQKENI. DNA of the CDR3: TGTGCCAGCTCAACAGGGACGGGACCTCAGCCCCAGCATTTT. Protein sequence: CASSTGTGPQPQHF.

This clonotype was counted a few times. The chain combines TRBV20-1 with TRBJ2-1; the match to TRBD2 covers 9 bases. Trimming took 3 bases from V and 1 from J; bases not matched to a gene: 7. The CDR3 contains 16 residues. The germline V gene encodes CDR1 DFQATT and CDR2 SNEGSKA (reference sequence). The CDR3 coding sequence is TGCAGTGCTAGTCTCGCTAGCGGGATATCCTACAATGAGCAGTTCTTC. Protein: CSASLASGISYNEQFF.

This clonotype was seen at least ten times. The chain has TRBV2 and TRBJ2-7; D uncertain. V lost 4 bases to trimming and J lost 2 bases, with 3 bases between them. Germline V lookup: CDR1 SNHLY, CDR2 FYNNEI. This CDR3 comprises 11 residues. Written as DNA, the CDR3 is TGTGCCAGCAGTGGAGCCTACGAGCAGTACTTC. Translated: CASSGAYEQYF.

V gene TRBV7-8 combines with J gene TRBJ2-7; D might be TRBD2 (5 bases). The CDR3 consists of 15 residues. Germline CDR1 reads SGHVS; CDR2 reads FQNEAQ. The V end was cut by 0 bases, the J end by 3 bases, with 12 bases between. This CDR3 is CASSLAGRGYYEQYF. The DNA of the CDR3 is TGTGCCAGCAGCTTAGCGGGGAGAGGATACTACGAGCAGTACTTC.

This clonotype has only a few counts. The chain recombines TRBV10-3 with TRBJ1-2; D ambiguous. CDR3 size: 16 residues. Deletions cut 3 bases from V and 0 bases from J, with 14 bases between. Germline V lookup: CDR1 ENHRY, CDR2 SYGVKD. The CDR3 DNA sequence: TGTGCCATCAGTGACGCACCCCAAGAATCTAACTATGGCTACACCTTC. Amino acid sequence: CAISDAPQESNYGYTF.